This T cell receptor (beta chain) appears in the sequencing data of a study of blood T cell repertoires in COVID-19. For the study at large: In each case, the material was cDNA or gDNA derived from T cells, B-cell-depleted T cells, or PBMCs.

Here immunoSEQ multiplex PCR was the method, and the copy in TCRdb shows in-frame clones only, minus some. The repertoire holds around 360,000 clones, with approximately 84% as singletons. Participants, roughly 18 to 89 years old, spanned around 25 US areas. Cohort allocation depended upon clinical history that participants reported. Recovered status applied to Cohort 3 donors who had two consecutive negative PCRs. It also applied to those with clearance or with symptom resolution. Sequences were obtained from PBMCs or T cells enriched from blood (not recorded which). This receptor was taken from a woman aged 25 to 39 who had recovered from COVID-19.

The CDR3, as DNA: TGCGCCAGCAGCCAAGTCCAGGGAAGGCCGAACACTGAAGCTTTCTTT. It is translated as CASSQVQGRPNTEAFF. V gene TRBV4-1 combines with J gene TRBJ1-1, with D possibly TRBD1 on 5 matching bases. V was shortened by 1 base and J by 1 base, with 13 bases between the two germline ends. This CDR3 contains 16 residues. CDR1 is MGHRA and CDR2 is YSYEKL in the germline V gene.